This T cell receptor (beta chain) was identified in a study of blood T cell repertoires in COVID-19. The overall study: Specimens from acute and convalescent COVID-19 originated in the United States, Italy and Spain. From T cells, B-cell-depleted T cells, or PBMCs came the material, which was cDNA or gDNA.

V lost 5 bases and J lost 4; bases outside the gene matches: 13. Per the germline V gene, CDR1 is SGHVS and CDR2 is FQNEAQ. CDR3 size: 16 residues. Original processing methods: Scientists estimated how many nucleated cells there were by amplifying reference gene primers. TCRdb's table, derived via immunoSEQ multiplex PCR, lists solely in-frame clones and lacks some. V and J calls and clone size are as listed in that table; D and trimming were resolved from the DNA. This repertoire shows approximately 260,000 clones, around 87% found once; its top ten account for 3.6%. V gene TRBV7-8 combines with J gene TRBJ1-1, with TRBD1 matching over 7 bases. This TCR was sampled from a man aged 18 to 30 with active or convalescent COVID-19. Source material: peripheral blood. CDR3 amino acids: CASSPIYRGWGTEAFF. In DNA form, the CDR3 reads TGTGCCAGCAGCCCAATATACAGGGGTTGGGGCACTGAAGCTTTCTTT.